This record looks at one T cell receptor (beta chain) sequence and its context. As yet, its antigen is unknown. Germline V gene sequence: CDR1 MNHEY, CDR2 SMNVEV (reference sequence). The CDR3 is 15 amino acids. V gave up 5 bases and J gave up 9 bases; unmatched junction bases: 15. These data originate in a study of post-analysis software for immune sequencing data. Each TCR beta cDNA library carried unique molecular identifiers. Each batch of about 1 to 11 million T cells produced some 500,000 cDNA molecules. A single record per CDR3 protein comes from TCRdb applying MiXCR to the PCR reads. The sample consists of roughly 400,000 distinct CDR3 sequences, about 40% of them appearing once. Study conclusions and caveats: Among a handful of TRBV segments more frequent in patients than controls were TRBV5-6, TRBV5-1 and TRBV20-1. Compared with controls, patients showed significantly lower normalized Chao1 diversity.

V usage is TRBV27 and J usage is TRBJ2-7; TRBD1 matches at 8 bases. The material sequenced was blood. The receptor comes from a girl aged 2 to 10 with multiple sclerosis. CDR3 in DNA: TGTGCCAGCAGTAAAGGGGACAGGATCTTCGGGGGGCAGTACTTC. Amino acids: CASSKGDRIFGGQYF.